This T cell receptor (beta chain) was documented in a study of tumor-infiltrating lymphocytes in primary liver carcinoma. Study results and caveats: Tumors and blood were compared for top-250-clone fraction, and tumors had the significantly higher value (p = 0.039). Tumor region pairs showed greater overlap than either tumor-adjacent or tumor-blood pairs did.

Co-extraction yielded RNA and DNA from about 20-30 mg of unsorted bulk tissue. Patients were treatment-naive with chronic HBV infection. Tumor samples each held over 75% viable tumor cells. This CDR3 contains 14 residues. The V gene's germline CDR1 is MGHRA and CDR2 YSYEKL. The investigators made TCR beta cDNA from roughly 460 ng total RNA, using a constant-region primer. Slightly modified ARM-PCR served as the procedure for the TCR beta libraries. These libraries came from three rounds of nested multiplex PCR. The two initial PCR rounds, roughly 10 cycles each, used TRBV1-TRBV30 forward and C-beta reverse primers. TCRdb processed the multiplex PCR reads anew with MiXCR; each CDR3 protein has one entry. Among 90,000 to 140,000 distinct CDR3 sequences listed, about four fifths were seen once. Comment on this clonotype: Its specificity is not known. The germline gene is not matched at one end of the junction; a read error may be the cause.

The origin of this receptor is a man in his forties or fifties with primary liver carcinoma and hepatitis B virus infection. V gene TRBV4-1 combines with J gene TRBJ2-1, with D tentatively TRBD1 or TRBD2 (5 bases each). The specimen sequenced was liver tumor tissue from sampling region 3. The subset is: tumor region T3, left-lateral pole. The CDR3: CAGSQIEGCNEQFF. CDR3 coding DNA: TGCGCCGGCAGCCAAATTGAGGGGTGTAATGAGCAGTTCTTC.